The 20 T cell receptor beta chains below come from one sample, sequenced in a study of T cell repertoires in cytomegalovirus infection. A single record per CDR3 protein comes from TCRdb applying MiXCR to the reads. The profile shows about 920,000 distinct CDR3 sequences, about a third of them singletons. Which antigens these TCRs recognize remains unknown. This sample comprised cultured CD8+ T cells from PBMCs, obtained from culture after CMV antigen stimulation. The receptor set was obtained from a human donor in good health (CMV status not recorded). Some clones in this sample may be carry-over from other donors' samples.

The genes are TRBV20-1 and TRBJ2-1; 14 bases fit TRBD2. The V gene end was trimmed by 1 base and the J gene end by 6 bases; junction bases not matched to a gene: 5. The length of the CDR3 is 16 residues. Germline lookup yields CDR1 DFQATT and CDR2 SNEGSKA (reference sequence). CDR3 nucleotide sequence: TGCAGTGCTAGAGGCTGGACTAGCGGGGGGATCAATGAGCAGTTCTTC. Residues: CSARGWTSGGINEQFF.

V is TRBV7-6 and J is TRBJ1-5; D may be TRBD1 (6 bases). Trimming shortened V by 8 bases and J by 0 bases, and 14 bases separated the two germline ends. The CDR3 runs to 15 residues. Germline CDR1 reads SGHVS; CDR2 reads FNYEAQ. The CDR3 nucleotides read TGTGCCAGCTGCCCTACAGGGAGTAGCAATCAGCCCCAGCATTTT. This encodes CASCPTGSSNQPQHF.

The CDR3 sequence: CASSKDRGGHYEQYF. CDR3 bases: TGTGCCAGCAGTAAGGACAGGGGAGGCCACTACGAGCAGTACTTC. V and J are TRBV11-1 and TRBJ2-7; 9 nucleotides agree with TRBD1. Germline V gives CDR1 SGHAT, CDR2 FQDESV (reference sequence). J was trimmed by 3 bases and V by 6 bases; bases with no gene match: 9. The CDR3 sequence is 15 residues long. Using reference TRBV11-1 and TRBJ2-7 for the parts outside the CDR3, the full variable domain is EAEVAQSPRYKITEKSQAVAFWCDPISGHATLYWYRQILGQGPELLVQFQDESVVDDSQLPKDRFSAERLKGVDSTLKIQPAELGDSAMYLCASSKDRGGHYEQYFGPGTRLTVT.

This clonotype was counted only a few times. V usage is TRBV10-3 and J usage is TRBJ2-1, with TRBD1 matching 7 bases. V lost 5 bases to trimming and J lost 4 bases; unmatched junction nucleotides: 14. This CDR3 is 17 amino acids long. Germline CDR1 reads ENHRY; CDR2 reads SYGVKD. The DNA for the CDR3 is TGTGCCATCAGTAACCGGGACAGAGGCGAAAAATACAATGAGCAGTTCTTC. Amino acids: CAISNRDRGEKYNEQFF.

This clonotype has a single count. In nucleotides, the CDR3 is TGCAGTGCTAGAAACAGGGGGCGCGGTGGTTCTGACGAGCAGTACGTC. Translated, it gives CSARNRGRGGSDEQYV. V is TRBV20-1 and J is TRBJ2-7; 9 nucleotides line up with TRBD1. The germline V gene has CDR1 DFQATT and CDR2 SNEGSKA (reference sequence). V was pared by 2 bases and J by 5 bases, with 13 bases of the junction left unmatched. The CDR3 is made up of 16 amino acids.

The chain carries TRBV7-6 and TRBJ1-4; D gene ambiguous. V gave up 6 bases and J gave up 8 bases, with 16 bases separating them. This CDR3 comprises 14 residues. CDR1 is SGHVS and CDR2 is FNYEAQ in the germline V gene. The CDR3 protein is CASSPDEDPEKLFF. The CDR3 DNA is TGTGCCAGCAGTCCCGATGAGGACCCGGAAAAACTGTTTTTT.

The table lists this clonotype with a count of one. This chain connects TRBV25-1 to TRBJ2-3; D remains unclear. Germline CDR1 and CDR2: MGHDK and SYGVNS. V was cut by 4 bases and J by 1 base, with 15 bases left in between. The CDR3 runs 16 residues. CDR3: CASSAQGRSRTDTQYF. For the CDR3, the DNA is TGTGCCAGCAGTGCCCAAGGCAGGTCCCGCACAGATACGCAGTATTTT.

A word on this clonotype: A much larger clone differs from this one at a single base, so this may be a read error. The rearrangement joins TRBV19 to TRBJ1-2; D is possibly TRBD1 (5 bases). The V end lost 7 bases, the J end lost 2 bases, and 17 bases lay between the germline ends. The length of the CDR3 is 15 residues. The germline V gene has CDR1 LNHDA and CDR2 SQIVND (reference sequence). DNA of the CDR3: TGTGCCAGTATCATGGAGACAGCTGGCAACTATGGCTACACCTTC. Its translation: CASIMETAGNYGYTF.

The J gene is TRBJ2-5, the V gene TRBV6-2 or TRBV6-3, with TRBD2 matching over 12 bases. This CDR3 is 16 amino acids long. Per germline, CDR1 MNHEY and CDR2 SVGEGT. Losses at the gene ends were 2 bases for V and 2 bases for J; bases not matched to a gene: 3. The CDR3 loop reads CASSYPTSGGQETQYF. CDR3 DNA: TGTGCCAGCAGTTACCCGACTAGCGGGGGACAAGAGACCCAGTACTTC.

This clonotype has just a few counts. This chain connects TRBV25-1 to TRBJ2-5; the D gene is possibly TRBD2 (6 bases). The CDR3 is 17 residues long. Germline V CDR1 and CDR2: MGHDK, SYGVNS. Trimming stripped 0 bases from V and 2 bases from J, with 16 bases between. The CDR3 nucleotides read TGTGCCAGCAGTGAATACTTCCGGGCAGGGAGGCAAGAGACCCAGTACTTC. As protein: CASSEYFRAGRQETQYF. Variable domain in full (rest from reference TRBV25-1 and TRBJ2-5): EADIYQTPRYLVIGTGKKITLECSQTMGHDKMYWYQQDPGMELHLIHYSYGVNSTEKGDLSSESTVSRIRTEHFPLTLESARPSHTSQYLCASSEYFRAGRQETQYFGPGTRLLVL.

The V gene is TRBV25-1, the J gene TRBJ1-3; no definite D call. The CDR3 loop spans 18 amino acids. The V gene lost 2 bases and the J gene lost 1 base, with 18 bases spanning the gap. CDR1 and CDR2 from the germline V gene are MGHDK and SYGVNS. The CDR3 region has the DNA TGTGCCAGCAGTGAAGCCCCCGGGATAACCTTATCTGGAAACACCATATATTTT. It translates to CASSEAPGITLSGNTIYF. The full variable domain, its missing parts supplied by reference TRBV25-1 and TRBJ1-3, is EADIYQTPRYLVIGTGKKITLECSQTMGHDKMYWYQQDPGMELHLIHYSYGVNSTEKGDLSSESTVSRIRTEHFPLTLESARPSHTSQYLCASSEAPGITLSGNTIYFGEGSWLTVV.

There are a few counts of this clonotype. The chain links TRBV12-3 or TRBV12-4 to TRBJ1-5; maybe TRBD1 (6 bases). The V and J ends lost 5 bases and 5 bases respectively, with 22 bases between them. There are 17 residues in the CDR3. Here the CDR3 DNA reads TGTGCCAGCAGTAAGCCCCTTACAGGGAATTGCTATCAGCCCCAGCATTTT. It translates to CASSKPLTGNCYQPQHF.

The gene calls are TRBV19 and TRBJ2-5; D ambiguous. Trimming took off 4 bases at V and 5 bases at J, with 14 bases between the two ends. The CDR3 consists of 14 residues. Germline CDR1 and CDR2: LNHDA and SQIVND (reference sequence). The CDR3 loop is CASSSPFPPETQYF. The CDR3 DNA sequence: TGTGCCAGTAGTAGCCCGTTTCCCCCGGAGACCCAGTACTTC.

The chain has TRBV12-3 or TRBV12-4 and TRBJ2-5, with a possible D match to TRBD1 (6 bases). The CDR3 extends over 18 amino acids. Trimming shortened V by 2 bases and J by 0 bases, and 19 bases separated the two germline ends. The CDR3 spells CASSLTQGKGPHQETQYF. The CDR3 DNA reads as TGTGCCAGCAGTTTAACTCAGGGGAAGGGCCCCCACCAAGAGACCCAGTACTTC.

This rearrangement joins TRBV7-9 to TRBJ2-1; 8 bases are shared with TRBD1. V was clipped by 5 bases and J by 5 bases; unmatched bases: 11. Looked up from germline, CDR1 is SEHNR and CDR2 is FQNEAQ (reference sequence). The CDR3 runs 16 residues. CDR3 sequence: CASSPARGQVNNEQFF. The CDR3 DNA is TGTGCCAGCAGCCCCGCTCGGGGACAGGTAAACAATGAGCAGTTCTTC.

Ten or more counts support this clonotype. The chain uses TRBV12-3 or TRBV12-4 and TRBJ2-7; TRBD2 matches at 10 bases. Trimming removed 3 bases from V and 0 bases from J; junction bases left unmatched: 5. The CDR3 consists of 16 residues. CDR3 in amino acids: CASSFSSGGASYEQYF. DNA for the CDR3: TGTGCCAGCAGTTTCTCTAGCGGGGGTGCCTCCTACGAGCAGTACTTC.

The J gene is TRBJ2-7, the V gene TRBV7-8; D possibly matches TRBD1 or TRBD2 (5 bases each). V gave up 5 bases and J gave up 3 bases, with 14 bases separating them. There are 14 residues in the CDR3. The germline V gene encodes CDR1 SGHVS and CDR2 FQNEAQ. CDR3 nucleotide sequence: TGTGCCAGCAGCCCACGGGACGTAGGCTACGAGCAGTACGTC. Its translation: CASSPRDVGYEQYV.

For this clonotype: One junction end disagrees with the germline gene, perhaps due to a read error. The J gene is TRBJ1-6, the V gene TRBV12-3 or TRBV12-4; D is ambiguous. The CDR3 sequence is 14 residues long. This CDR3 reads CTSSFLVQHSPLHF. For the CDR3, the DNA is TGTACCAGCAGTTTTTTGGTTCAGCATTCACCCCTCCACTTT.

In its sample, this clonotype was seen once. The gene calls are TRBV6-5 and TRBJ2-1; 13 positions match TRBD2. In germline, CDR1 is MNHEY, CDR2 SVGAGI. CDR3 length: 20 amino acids. After removal of 2 bases from V and 0 bases from J, the junction contained 10 bases not matched to a gene. The CDR3 DNA reads as TGTGCCAGCAGTTACCACAGACTAGCGGGGGGCTGGAGCTCCTACAATGAGCAGTTCTTC. Translated: CASSYHRLAGGWSSYNEQFF.

The sample holds a few counts of this clonotype. The rearrangement links TRBV12-3 or TRBV12-4 to TRBJ2-1; 9 bases agree with TRBD2. The CDR3 has 17 amino acids. V lost 1 base and J lost 5; bases outside the gene matches: 9. The CDR3 coding sequence is TGTGCCAGCAGTTTAGATCATGCGGGGGGGTCTCACAATGAGCAGTTCTTC. It translates to CASSLDHAGGSHNEQFF.